A single sample gave rise to the 17 T cell receptor beta chains below, sequenced in a study of T-cell reconstitution after alpha-beta-depleted transplantation in children. Using unique molecular identifiers, the investigators prepared the TCRbeta library. Via MiXCR, TCRdb re-called the PCR reads, giving one row per CDR3 protein. Of over 550,000 distinct CDR3 sequences listed, roughly a tenth are singletons. The sample in question was PBMCs from the stem cell graft donor, obtained from the stem cell graft. These receptors came from a human donor who donated a stem cell graft to a child with acute myeloid leukemia.

This clonotype was picked up many times. The CDR3 region has the DNA TGTGCCAGCAGCTTAGGGACTAGGAGCACAGATACGCAGTATTTT. Its protein is CASSLGTRSTDTQYF. J is TRBJ2-3 and V is TRBV7-8, with TRBD2 matching 7 bases. The germline V gene encodes CDR1 SGHVS and CDR2 FQNEAQ. This CDR3 region has 15 residues. The junction had 1 base not matched to a gene; V was cut back by 1 base and J by 0 bases.

This CDR3 is CASRTSETQYF. The CDR3 coding sequence is TGTGCCAGCAGGACATCGGAGACCCAGTACTTC. The J gene is TRBJ2-5, the V gene TRBV12-3 or TRBV12-4; D gene uncertain. With 6 bases removed from V and 5 bases from J, the gap between germline ends came to 7 bases. This CDR3 has 11 amino acids.

There are a few counts of this clonotype. The chain carries TRBV12-3 or TRBV12-4 and TRBJ2-3; 7 nucleotides agree with TRBD2. The CDR3 consists of 14 residues. Trimming removed 8 bases from V and 2 bases from J; junction bases left unmatched: 7. The CDR3 DNA reads TGTGCCAGCGGGGCTAGCGGATTCACAGATACGCAGTATTTT. Translation: CASGASGFTDTQYF.

This clonotype came up a few times. One junction end does not reproduce the germline sequence, and a read error may be involved. V is TRBV20-1 and J is TRBJ2-7; D is perhaps TRBD2 (6 bases). Germline V lookup: CDR1 DFQATT, CDR2 SNEGSKA (reference sequence). This CDR3 has 15 residues. The CDR3 spells CCARDSDGSLYEQYF. The CDR3 region has the DNA TGCTGTGCTAGAGATTCCGACGGGAGTTTGTACGAGCAGTACTTC.

V gene TRBV7-2 combines with J gene TRBJ1-5; no definite D call. V lost 1 base, J lost 7 bases, and 11 bases lay in between. The germline V gene encodes CDR1 SGHTA and CDR2 FQGNSA. The CDR3 is 14 residues long. DNA of the CDR3: TGTGCCAGCAGCTTAGTAGGAGGGAGGCAGCCCCAGCATTTT. It encodes CASSLVGGRQPQHF.

The chain joins TRBV9 to TRBJ2-3; 13 bases agree with TRBD2. V was pared by 7 bases and J by 3 bases, with 5 bases of the junction left unmatched. CDR3 length equals 15 residues. The germline V gene encodes CDR1 SGDLS and CDR2 YYNGEE. The CDR3 here is CASATSGRVTDTQYF. The CDR3 region has the DNA TGTGCCAGCGCTACTAGCGGGAGGGTAACAGATACGCAGTATTTT.

This clonotype turned up a few times. The V and J genes are TRBV7-8 and TRBJ2-2, with D tentatively TRBD2 (6 bases). Trimming shortened V by 5 bases and J by 6 bases, and 16 bases separated the two germline ends. CDR1 is SGHVS, CDR2 FQNEAQ, per germline. The CDR3 length is 15 residues. The CDR3 nucleotides read TGTGCCAGCAGCCCGAGGGACTCGGGGGCCGGGGAGCTGTTTTTT. Translation: CASSPRDSGAGELFF. Full variable domain (outside the CDR3, taken from reference TRBV7-8 and TRBJ2-2): GAGVSQSPRYKVAKRGQDVALRCDPISGHVSLFWYQQALGQGPEFLTYFQNEAQLDKSGLPSDRFFAERPEGSVSTLKIQRTQQEDSAVYLCASSPRDSGAGELFFGEGSRLTVL.

This clonotype was counted only a few times. The CDR3, as DNA: TGCAGTACAGGTCCGGGAGAGACCCAGTACTTC. Translating it yields CSTGPGETQYF. The chain joins TRBV29-1 to TRBJ2-5, with TRBD1 as a possible D gene (5 bases). CDR3 length: 11 residues. CDR1 and CDR2 (germline): SQVTM, ANQGSEA. Variable domain in full (rest from reference TRBV29-1 and TRBJ2-5): SAVISQKPSRDICQRGTSLTIQCQVDSQVTMMFWYRQQPGQSLTLIATANQGSEATYESGFVIDKFPISRPNLTFSTLTVSNMSPEDSSIYLCSTGPGETQYFGPGTRLLVL.

The sample holds many counts of this clonotype. J is TRBJ2-2 and V is TRBV2; TRBD2 agrees at 14 bases. The V gene end was trimmed by 4 bases and the J gene end by 2 bases; junction bases not matched to a gene: 6. There are 18 residues in the CDR3. Germline CDR1 is SNHLY and CDR2 is FYNNEI. CDR3 sequence (DNA): TGTGCCAGCAGTGTTCCCGGGACTAGCGGGAGTAACACCGGGGAGCTGTTTTTT. Its translation is CASSVPGTSGSNTGELFF.

This rearrangement joins TRBV7-2 to TRBJ2-7; TRBD1 might be the D (6 bases). Trimming took off 6 bases at V and 1 base at J, with 10 bases between the two ends. Germline CDR1 reads SGHTA; CDR2 reads FQGNSA. The CDR3 contains 13 residues. The CDR3 region has the DNA TGTGCCAGCAGGGGGGCGGTATCCTACGAGCAGTACTTC. Its translation: CASRGAVSYEQYF.

This clonotype was recorded once. A much more abundant neighbour one base away suggests this may be a read error. The rearrangement uses TRBV5-1 and TRBJ2-7, with TRBD1 identical over 7 bases. Germline lookup yields CDR1 SGHRS and CDR2 YFSETQ. The CDR3 is 14 amino acids. CDR3 bases: TGCGCCAGCAGCTTTGAGACAGGGCCCCTGGAGCACTACTTC. Protein product: CASSFETGPLEHYF. Full variable domain (missing parts from reference TRBV5-1 and TRBJ2-7): KAGVTQTPRYLIKTRGQQVTLSCSPISGHRSVSWYQQTPGQGLQFLFEYFSETQRNKGNFPGRFSGRQFSNSRSEMNVSTLELGDSALYLCASSFETGPLEHYFGPGTRLTVT.

In its sample, this clonotype was seen a few times. The V and J genes are TRBV18 and TRBJ2-1; possibly TRBD1 or TRBD2 for D (6 bases each). The germline V and J ends were trimmed by 1 base and 3 bases, with 13 bases remaining between them. CDR3 length equals 16 residues. CDR1 is KGHSH and CDR2 is LQKENI in the germline V gene. CDR3 sequence reads: CASSPHGGVGYNEQFF. CDR3 nucleotide sequence: TGTGCCAGCTCACCACACGGGGGCGTGGGCTACAATGAGCAGTTCTTC.

There are a few counts of this clonotype. J is TRBJ2-5 and V is TRBV20-1; 14 nucleotides agree with TRBD2. The V segment lost 2 bases and the J segment 5 bases; nucleotides outside the gene matches: 16. The CDR3 sequence is 19 residues long. The germline gives CDR1 DFQATT, CDR2 SNEGSKA (reference sequence). The CDR3 DNA sequence: TGCAGTGCTAGATCTTTCTTGACTAGCGGGAGGGGGGGAAAGGAGACCCAGTACTTC. Amino acid sequence: CSARSFLTSGRGGKETQYF.

The table lists this clonotype with a few counts. V gene TRBV5-6 combines with J gene TRBJ1-5; TRBD1 matches at 7 bases. Trimming removed 7 bases from V and 6 bases from J; junction bases left unmatched: 10. The length of the CDR3 is 14 residues. CDR1 and CDR2 from the germline V gene are SGHDT and YYEEEE. The CDR3 sequence: CASSALGGGQPQHF. The CDR3 DNA reads as TGTGCCAGCTCCGCGTTAGGGGGCGGTCAGCCCCAGCATTTT.

The chain links TRBV12-3 or TRBV12-4 to TRBJ2-2; 9 bases are a match to TRBD1. J lost 4 bases, V lost 1 base, and 1 base had no gene match. This CDR3 has 15 residues. In DNA, the CDR3 is TGTGCCAGCAGTTTAGAGACAGGGGGCACCGGGGAGCTGTTTTTT. This encodes CASSLETGGTGELFF.

This clonotype has just a few counts. The chain links TRBV20-1 to TRBJ2-2, with 9 bases fitting TRBD2. Germline lookup yields CDR1 DFQATT and CDR2 SNEGSKA (reference sequence). V dropped 5 bases and J dropped 4; count of bases not matched to a gene: 14. This CDR3 has 17 residues. DNA of the CDR3: TGCAGTGCTCCGTCCCCGGCTAGCGGGATGAGCACCGGGGAGCTGTTTTTT. Residues: CSAPSPASGMSTGELFF.

The rearrangement joins TRBV4-3 to TRBJ1-1; D is perhaps TRBD1 (5 bases). CDR3 length: 19 amino acids. Looked up from germline, CDR1 is LGHNA and CDR2 is YSLEER. Trimming removed 3 bases from V and 3 bases from J, with 26 bases in between. The CDR3: CASSHAFPGLIPSDTEAFF. In nucleotides, the CDR3 is TGCGCCAGCAGCCACGCTTTCCCGGGACTTATACCTTCAGACACTGAAGCTTTCTTT.